This is a list of T cell receptor beta chains from one sample in a study of cytomegalovirus exposure and HLA in healthy donors. Clones were sequenced by immunoSEQ multiplex PCR, and TCRdb holds only the in-frame ones, with some missing. The table includes around 70,000 clones, around 70% detected once. The sample consisted of PBMCs. The receptor source for this set is a human donor in good health. CDR3s include the opening cysteine and the closing phenylalanine or tryptophan. D genes are given only for firm matches. Clone size, where shown, is once, few, many, or a class for clones that have expanded.

-,-,TRBV6-1,TRBJ2-2,TGTGCCAGCATCGCGGGGCGATCCACCGGGGAGCTGTTTTTT,CASIAGRSTGELFF
TRBD1,-,TRBV7-8,TRBJ2-3,TGTGCCAGCAGCTCGACAGGGGAGGTTGGGGATACGCAGTATTTT,CASSSTGEVGDTQYF
-,-,TRBV27,TRBJ1-1,TGTGCCAGCAGTCGAACAGGAACCCGACTGAACACTGAAGCTTTCTTT,CASSRTGTRLNTEAFF
TRBD1,-,TRBV28,TRBJ1-1,TGTGCCAGCCTGAACGGACAGGCAAACACTGAAGCTTTCTTT,CASLNGQANTEAFF
-,few,TRBV5-4,TRBJ2-1,TGTGCCAGCAGCCCGGACTTATCCTACAATGAGCAGTTCTTC,CASSPDLSYNEQFF
-,-,TRBV7-9,TRBJ1-1,TGTGCCAGCAGCTTAGGCCCGCGCGAAGCTTTCTTT,CASSLGPREAFF
TRBD1,-,TRBV9,TRBJ2-7,TGTGCCAGCAGCGAACAGGGGAAAGGGAACGAGCAGTACTTC,CASSEQGKGNEQYF
TRBD2,-,TRBV5-6,TRBJ2-5,TGTGCCAGCAGCTTTTCGTCTAGCGGGAGTAGGGGAGGCCAAGAGACCCAGTACTTC,CASSFSSSGSRGGQETQYF
-,-,TRBV7-2,TRBJ1-1,TGTGCCAGCAGCTTCGTAGAGGGCACTGAAGCTTTCTTT,CASSFVEGTEAFF
-,-,TRBV11-2,TRBJ2-5,TGTGCCAGCAGCCCGGGGAGAGCAGGGACCCAGTACTTC,CASSPGRAGTQYF
-,-,TRBV14,TRBJ1-1,TGTGCCAGCAGCCAAGCGGGATATGGGGCTGAAGCTTTCTTT,CASSQAGYGAEAFF
TRBD1,-,TRBV6-1,TRBJ2-7,TGTGCCAGCAAAATTACAGGGGGGACCTACGAGCAGTACTTC,CASKITGGTYEQYF
-,-,TRBV28,TRBJ1-2,TGTGCCAGCAGAAAAACCGGGGGTGGCTACACCTTC,CASRKTGGGYTF
TRBD2,-,TRBV27,TRBJ2-2,TGTGCCAGCAGTTTACGGCTAGCGGGAGGGTCCCAAAACCCTGGCACCGGGGAGCTGTTTTTT,CASSLRLAGGSQNPGTGELFF
-,-,TRBV30,TRBJ1-5,TGTGCCCTTTCAGGACAAGTGGGCAATCAGCCCCAGCATTTT,CALSGQVGNQPQHF
-,-,TRBV6-1,TRBJ2-1,TGTGCCAGCAGTGAAACAACCCGGGGTACGAATGAGCAGTTCTTC,CASSETTRGTNEQFF
-,-,TRBV6-5,TRBJ1-5,TGTGCCAGCAGTTACACCTCAGATCAGCCCCAGCATTTT,CASSYTSDQPQHF
TRBD1,-,TRBV29-1,TRBJ1-3,TGCAGCGTTGAAGATCCCGGGACAGGGATTGGAAACACCATATATTTT,CSVEDPGTGIGNTIYF
TRBD1,once,TRBV28,TRBJ1-2,TGTGCCAGCAGCAGAGGACAGGGGATACTCTATGGCTACACCTTC,CASSRGQGILYGYTF
-,-,TRBV2,TRBJ1-1,TGTGCCAGCAGGCGAATAGGGGACACTGAAGCTTTCTTT,CASRRIGDTEAFF
-,-,TRBV30,TRBJ2-7,TGTGCCTGGAGTGTACACTCCTACGAGCAGTACTTC,CAWSVHSYEQYF
TRBD2,many,TRBV7-9,TRBJ2-1,TGTGCCAGCAGCTCTCGGACTAGCGGGGGGAACAATGAGCAGTTCTTC,CASSSRTSGGNNEQFF
-,-,TRBV6-6,TRBJ2-7,TGTGCCAGCAGTTACGATTACGGGAACGAGCAGTACTTC,CASSYDYGNEQYF
TRBD2,-,TRBV11-2,TRBJ2-3,TGTGCCAGCAGCCCCTTTTCGACTAGCGGGGGGAGCACAGATACGCAGTATTTT,CASSPFSTSGGSTDTQYF
-,-,TRBV9,TRBJ2-2,TGTGCCAGCAGCGTTAACCGGGGATCGAACACCGGGGAGCTGTTTTTT,CASSVNRGSNTGELFF
-,-,TRBV4-2,TRBJ2-1,TGTGCCAGCAGCCTTAGCGGCGGGGATTTTAATGAGCAGTTCTTC,CASSLSGGDFNEQFF
TRBD1,-,TRBV6-5,TRBJ2-7,TGTGCCAGCAGCCCCGGGACAGGGCTCTCCTACGAGCAGTACTTC,CASSPGTGLSYEQYF
TRBD1,-,TRBV11-3,TRBJ1-1,TGTGCCAGCAGCCGGACAGGGAAAACTGAAGCTTTCTTT,CASSRTGKTEAFF
-,-,TRBV19,TRBJ1-5,TGTGCCAGTAGTATTGGACAGTTAAGCCAGCCCCAGCATTTT,CASSIGQLSQPQHF
-,-,TRBV7-2,TRBJ1-5,TGTGCCAGCAGCTTATGGGGGGGGGATCAGCCCCAGCATTTT,CASSLWGGDQPQHF
TRBD1,-,TRBV28,TRBJ1-1,TGTGCCAGCTCGAAACAGGGGGCAGGAATGGCTGAAGCTTTCTTT,CASSKQGAGMAEAFF
TRBD1,-,TRBV18,TRBJ2-3,TGTGCCAGCTTACCGGGACAGGGAATGACAGATACGCAGTATTTT,CASLPGQGMTDTQYF
TRBD2,few,TRBV6-6,TRBJ2-5,TGTGCCAGCAGCCCCGGACTAGCGGGAGCTGAGACCCAGTACTTC,CASSPGLAGAETQYF
-,few,TRBV6-6,TRBJ2-3,TGTGCCAGCAGTGGGGGGTTAGGGACCACAGATACGCAGTATTTT,CASSGGLGTTDTQYF
TRBD2,-,TRBV6-1,TRBJ2-1,TGTGCCAGCACTAGCGGGAGGGCCGATGAGCAGTTCTTC,CASTSGRADEQFF
-,-,TRBV19,TRBJ1-1,TGTGCCAGTAGTATGACTGACAGGCCGAACACTGAAGCTTTCTTT,CASSMTDRPNTEAFF
TRBD2,-,TRBV19,TRBJ2-1,TGTGCCAGTAGGGAAGGACTAGCGGGTTACAATGAGCAGTTCTTC,CASREGLAGYNEQFF